Included here is one TCR beta chain sequence, with context. This record belongs to a study of cytomegalovirus exposure and HLA in healthy donors. Only in-frame clones appear in the TCRdb table, and some are missing; sequencing was by immunoSEQ multiplex PCR. The profile covers about 250,000 clones, with about 90% appearing a single time and approximately 12% taken by the ten largest. Trimming removed 6 bases at V and 3 bases at J, with 17 bases between. Germline V CDR1 and CDR2: LNHDA, SQIVND (reference sequence). The CDR3 extends over 15 amino acids. The study drew the donors from its 120-subject validation cohort, separate from the 666-subject first cohort.

The receptor was derived from a man between 18 and 29 years old in good health and CMV-seropositive. Sequencing was performed on PBMCs. The chain is built from TRBV19 and TRBJ1-2, with D possibly TRBD1 on 6 matching bases. Written as DNA, the CDR3 is TGTGCCAGTAGCCTACAGGGCGCCGGCGACTATGGCTACACCTTC. This sequence encodes CASSLQGAGDYGYTF. The whole variable domain, remainder taken from reference TRBV19 and TRBJ1-2, is DGGITQSPKYLFRKEGQNVTLSCEQNLNHDAMYWYRQDPGQGLRLIYYSQIVNDFQKGDIAEGYSVSREKKESFPLTVTSAQKNPTAFYLCASSLQGAGDYGYTFGSGTRLTVV.